The next 11 T cell receptor beta chains were all read from a single sample in a study of blood T cell repertoires in COVID-19 (dated by TCRdb to about 2020). The library was prepared using the immunoSEQ multiplex PCR assay. TCRdb holds this immuneACCESS table with in-frame rearrangements only. Some clones are missing; in checked studies, unresolved V genes explain under half, and the rest has no known cause. The sample table holds roughly 290,000 clones, of which around nine tenths were seen once. The ten largest clones add up to about 1.7% of the sample. Source material: PBMCs or T cells enriched from blood (not recorded which). These receptors were taken from a woman aged 40 to 55 who had recovered from COVID-19.

The rearrangement joins TRBV29-1 to TRBJ2-1, with 9 positions matching TRBD2. Trimming took 6 bases from V and 6 from J; bases not matched to a gene: 12. The CDR3 length is 15 residues. CDR1 is SQVTM and CDR2 is ANQGSEA in the germline V gene. CDR3 sequence reads: CSVQLAGGPGNEQFF. CDR3 DNA: TGCAGCGTGCAGTTGGCGGGGGGGCCGGGCAATGAGCAGTTCTTC.

The chain has TRBV7-9 and TRBJ1-4; D gene unclear. V was clipped by 5 bases and J by 8 bases, with 15 bases between them. Germline CDR1 and CDR2: SEHNR and FQNEAQ (reference sequence). CDR3 size: 14 residues. Here the CDR3 DNA reads TGTGCCAGCAGCCCTGGCGCGGGGAACGAAAAACTGTTTTTT. Protein: CASSPGAGNEKLFF.

The sample holds a few counts of this clone. The V and J genes are TRBV2 and TRBJ1-1; no clear D gene. CDR1 is SNHLY, CDR2 FYNNEI, per germline. V was cut by 2 bases and J by 2 bases, with 12 bases left in between. The CDR3 totals 15 residues. The CDR3 spells CASSERQVRNTEAFF. The CDR3 region has the DNA TGTGCCAGCAGTGAAAGGCAGGTCAGAAACACTGAAGCTTTCTTT.

V usage is TRBV7-2 and J usage is TRBJ1-2, with 7 bases matching TRBD1. Germline V gives CDR1 SGHTA, CDR2 FQGNSA. With 4 bases clipped from V and 8 bases from J, the junction kept 7 bases outside the gene matches. The CDR3 has 13 amino acids. The CDR3 loop is CASSSNRGLGYTF. CDR3 coding DNA: TGTGCCAGCAGCTCAAACAGGGGTCTGGGCTACACCTTC. Full variable domain (missing parts from reference TRBV7-2 and TRBJ1-2): GAGVSQSPSNKVTEKGKDVELRCDPISGHTALYWYRQSLGQGLEFLIYFQGNSAPDKSGLPSDRFSAERTGGSVSTLTIQRTQQEDSAVYLCASSSNRGLGYTFGSGTRLTVV.

The V call is TRBV13, the J call TRBJ1-2, with D perhaps TRBD1 (5 bases). The CDR3 length is 14 residues. Trimming removed 1 base from V and 2 bases from J, with 8 bases in between. Germline values: CDR1 PRHDT, CDR2 FYEKMQ (reference sequence). The chain's CDR3 is CASSLVGGNYGYTF. In DNA, the CDR3 is TGTGCCAGCAGCTTAGTCGGGGGGAACTATGGCTACACCTTC.

This clone was counted once. The junction does not match germline at one end; this may be a read error. This chain uses TRBV7-7 with TRBJ2-1; possibly TRBD2 for D (6 bases). Germline CDR1 is SSHAT and CDR2 is FNYEAQ (reference sequence). The CDR3 loop spans 13 amino acids. CDR3 region: CASSSGLYNEQFF. The CDR3, as DNA: TGTGCTAGCAGCTCGGGACTCTACAATGAGCAGTTCTTC.

The CDR3 coding sequence is TGTGCCAGCTCACCAGGGGGCGCATATGGCTACACCTTC. Protein product: CASSPGGAYGYTF. This chain uses TRBV18 with TRBJ1-2, with a tentative D call TRBD1 (6 bases). The V end lost 2 bases, the J end lost 5 bases, and 9 bases lay between the germline ends. There are 13 residues in the CDR3. Germline lookup yields CDR1 KGHSH and CDR2 LQKENI. Using reference TRBV18 and TRBJ1-2 for the parts outside the CDR3, the full variable domain is NAGVMQNPRHLVRRRGQEARLRCSPMKGHSHVYWYRQLPEEGLKFMVYLQKENIIDESGMPKERFSAEFPKEGPSILRIQQVVRGDSAAYFCASSPGGAYGYTFGSGTRLTVV.

V is TRBV5-4 and J is TRBJ1-4; TRBD1 might be the D (5 bases). The CDR3 is 13 amino acids. V was clipped by 0 bases and J by 7 bases, with 7 bases between them. Germline values: CDR1 SGHNT, CDR2 YYREEE (reference sequence). CDR3 nucleotide sequence: TGTGCCAGCAGCTTGGGACAGTCTGAAAAACTGTTTTTT. It codes for CASSLGQSEKLFF.

The chain uses TRBV9 and TRBJ2-3, with TRBD2 matching 7 bases. The CDR3 is made up of 15 amino acids. V trimming: 0 bases; J trimming: 7 bases; junction bases outside the gene matches: 8. Germline CDR1 reads SGDLS; CDR2 reads YYNGEE. The CDR3 DNA reads TGTGCCAGCAGCGTAGAGGGCGGGGGAAGGAATACGCAGTATTTT. This translates into CASSVEGGGRNTQYF.

V is TRBV9 and J is TRBJ1-2; D is ambiguous. CDR1 and CDR2 from the germline V gene are SGDLS and YYNGEE. V was shortened by 0 bases and J by 7 bases, with 13 bases between the two germline ends. The CDR3 covers 14 residues. The CDR3 here is CASSVATAGLGYTF. The CDR3 bases are TGTGCCAGCAGCGTAGCTACGGCAGGACTTGGCTACACCTTC.

CDR3 sequence reads: CAISEFQGYGYTF. CDR3 DNA sequence: TGTGCCATCAGTGAGTTTCAGGGCTATGGCTACACCTTC. The chain has TRBV10-3 and TRBJ1-2, with D possibly being TRBD1 (5 bases). The germline V gene has CDR1 ENHRY and CDR2 SYGVKD. V was pared by 1 base and J by 4 bases, with 7 bases between. The CDR3 runs 13 residues.